The clone carrying this T cell receptor beta chain was seen at least ten times. The antigen remains undetermined. This record comes from a study of T cells in Graves' hyperthyroidism and ophthalmopathy. Study-wide context: It was at initial diagnosis, before any treatment, that peripheral blood was collected. Study-wide results and caveats: Clonotypes that were expanded in thyroid above 0.001 mostly appeared in blood too.

The J segment lost 2 bases and the V segment lost 4 bases, leaving 0 bases of the junction unmatched. Looked up from germline, CDR1 is SQVTM and CDR2 is ANQGSEA. The CDR3 loop spans 12 amino acids. It was RNA transcripts that yielded the amplified TCR beta CDR3 regions. RT-PCR in the first round (using the HTBI primer set) targeted the TCR CDR3. Using its own MiXCR run on the multiplex PCR reads, TCRdb lists one record per CDR3 protein. The sample shows hundreds of thousands of distinct CDR3 sequences, 38% of them seen only once. Specimen: blood. J is TRBJ2-5 and V is TRBV29-1; 8 bases fit TRBD2. The source of this sequence is a man aged 18 to 29 with Graves' hyperthyroidism. The CDR3 nucleotides are TGCAGCGTTGGCGGGGGGCAAGAGACCCAGTACTTC. Its protein product is CSVGGGQETQYF.